The 10 T cell receptor beta chains below come from one sample, sequenced in a study of cytomegalovirus exposure and HLA in healthy donors. The study ran its PCR with 60 Vbeta and 13 Jbeta primers. Method: immunoSEQ multiplex PCR; TCRdb's copy keeps in-frame clones and lacks some. In all, the sample yields fewer than 45,000 clones. Sequenced sample: PBMCs. Source of these receptors: a middle-aged man in good health and CMV-seropositive.

V is TRBV7-9 and J is TRBJ2-7, with D possibly matching TRBD1 (5 bases). V lost 5 bases and J lost 2, with 13 bases in between. Germline V gene lookup returns CDR1 SEHNR and CDR2 FQNEAQ (reference sequence). The CDR3 totals 14 residues. In nucleotides, the CDR3 is TGTGCCAGCAGCCCAGGGTCCCCGACCTACGAGCAGTACTTC. Protein product: CASSPGSPTYEQYF. The entire variable domain, with the rest obtained from reference TRBV7-9 and TRBJ2-7, is as follows: DTGVSQNPRHKITKRGQNVTFRCDPISEHNRLYWYRQTLGQGPEFLTYFQNEAQLEKSRLLSDRFSAERPKGSFSTLEIQRTEQGDSAMYLCASSPGSPTYEQYFGPGTRLTVT.

The gene calls are TRBV19 and TRBJ2-1, with D unresolved. Germline V gives CDR1 LNHDA, CDR2 SQIVND (reference sequence). The CDR3 contains 15 residues. V was trimmed by 6 bases and J by 0 bases, leaving 12 bases between them. The CDR3, as DNA: TGTGCCAGTAGCTCTTCCCCGAGCTCCTACAATGAGCAGTTCTTC. Protein: CASSSSPSSYNEQFF. Drawing the rest from reference TRBV19 and TRBJ2-1, the complete variable domain is DGGITQSPKYLFRKEGQNVTLSCEQNLNHDAMYWYRQDPGQGLRLIYYSQIVNDFQKGDIAEGYSVSREKKESFPLTVTSAQKNPTAFYLCASSSSPSSYNEQFFGPGTRLTVL.

The chain uses TRBV27 and TRBJ2-7; maybe TRBD1 (6 bases). Trimming removed 8 bases at V and 4 bases at J, with 12 bases between. The V gene's germline CDR1 is MNHEY and CDR2 SMNVEV (reference sequence). The CDR3 extends over 12 amino acids. The CDR3 sequence: CASASTGYEQYF. As DNA, the CDR3 is TGTGCCAGCGCCTCCACAGGGTACGAGCAGTACTTC.

CDR3 DNA sequence: TGTGCCAGCAGCTTAGGGGACAGGGGATTATACGAGCAGTACTTC. Protein product: CASSLGDRGLYEQYF. The chain joins TRBV13 to TRBJ2-7; the match to TRBD1 covers 9 bases. In germline, CDR1 is PRHDT, CDR2 FYEKMQ (reference sequence). Trimming removed 0 bases from V and 4 bases from J; junction bases left unmatched: 4. The CDR3 runs 15 residues.

J is TRBJ1-3 and V is TRBV27, with D unclear. Germline assignment: CDR1 MNHEY and CDR2 SMNVEV (reference sequence). The CDR3 has 15 amino acids. V gave up 2 bases and J gave up 2 bases, with 10 bases separating them. The CDR3 nucleotides are TGTGCCAGCAGTTTAAGCCTCCAAACTGGAAACACCATATATTTT. Protein: CASSLSLQTGNTIYF.

The CDR3 DNA reads TGTGCCAGCCGTTCAGGGGCGTCCCAGCATTTT. Residues: CASRSGASQHF. This chain joins TRBV6-1 and TRBJ1-5; possibly TRBD1 for D (6 bases). Germline CDR1 MNHNS, CDR2 SASEGT. Between the trimmed V and J ends, which lost 8 bases and 11 bases, there was a span of 13 bases. This CDR3 is built from 11 residues.

The chain couples TRBV5-1 to TRBJ1-1; D possibly corresponds to TRBD1 (5 bases). Germline lookup yields CDR1 SGHRS and CDR2 YFSETQ. V shed 0 bases and J shed 4 bases, with 16 bases lying between them. The CDR3 spans 16 residues. The CDR3 protein is CASSLESGAYVTEAFF. CDR3 bases: TGCGCCAGCAGCTTGGAAAGCGGGGCTTACGTCACTGAAGCTTTCTTT.

The V call is TRBV19, the J call TRBJ1-6; 8 nucleotides agree with TRBD1. Germline V gene data show CDR1 as LNHDA and CDR2 as SQIVND (reference sequence). CDR3 length: 15 residues. Trimming at V came to 6 bases and at J to 8 bases, leaving 9 bases not matched to a gene. CDR3 in DNA: TGTGCCAGTAGCCCAGACAGGGGCAGGGATTCACCCCTCCACTTT. Encoded protein: CASSPDRGRDSPLHF. The complete variable domain, with remaining parts taken from reference TRBV19 and TRBJ1-6, reads DGGITQSPKYLFRKEGQNVTLSCEQNLNHDAMYWYRQDPGQGLRLIYYSQIVNDFQKGDIAEGYSVSREKKESFPLTVTSAQKNPTAFYLCASSPDRGRDSPLHFGNGTRLTVT.

The CDR3 DNA is TGTGCCTCCCAAAATGGGGGACAGGTGCTAGAGACCCAGTACTTC. Translated: CASQNGGQVLETQYF. V is TRBV6-4 and J is TRBJ2-5; TRBD1 agrees at 8 bases. The CDR3 totals 15 residues. V shed 11 bases and J 4 bases; nucleotides not matched to a gene: 15. The germline CDR1 and CDR2 sequences are MRHNA and SNTAGT.

The V gene is TRBV19, the J gene TRBJ2-2; 12 nucleotides align to TRBD2. Germline V gene data show CDR1 as LNHDA and CDR2 as SQIVND (reference sequence). The CDR3 loop spans 16 amino acids. V shed 5 bases and J 1 base; nucleotides not matched to a gene: 2. The CDR3 DNA is TGTGCCAGTAGTCGGACTAGCGGGGAGAACACCGGGGAGCTGTTTTTT. It encodes CASSRTSGENTGELFF.